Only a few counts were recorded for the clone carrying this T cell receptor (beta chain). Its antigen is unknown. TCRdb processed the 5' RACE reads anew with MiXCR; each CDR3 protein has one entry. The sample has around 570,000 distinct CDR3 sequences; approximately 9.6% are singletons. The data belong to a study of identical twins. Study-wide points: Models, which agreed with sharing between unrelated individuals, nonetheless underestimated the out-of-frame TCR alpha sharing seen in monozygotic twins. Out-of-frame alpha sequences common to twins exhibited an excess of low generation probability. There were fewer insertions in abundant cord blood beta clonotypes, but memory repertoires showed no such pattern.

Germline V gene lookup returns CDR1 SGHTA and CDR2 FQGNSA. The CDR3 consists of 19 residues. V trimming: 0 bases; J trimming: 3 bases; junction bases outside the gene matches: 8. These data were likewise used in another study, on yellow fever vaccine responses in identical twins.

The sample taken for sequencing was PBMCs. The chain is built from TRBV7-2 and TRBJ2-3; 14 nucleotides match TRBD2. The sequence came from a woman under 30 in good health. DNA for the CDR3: TGTGCCAGCAGCTTAGCTTATAGACTAGCGGGGGGGCCAACAGATACGCAGTATTTT. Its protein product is CASSLAYRLAGGPTDTQYF.